This T cell receptor (beta chain) was sequenced during a study of blood T cell repertoires in COVID-19. Generated by immunoSEQ multiplex PCR, the TCRdb table keeps only in-frame clones and is missing some. The sample has some 230,000 clones; 82% are singletons. Followed longitudinally, the Seattle patients had been enrolled during active infection. Sequenced material: peripheral blood. The receptor's source is a woman older than 75 with COVID-19, enrolled during active disease.

CDR3 nucleotides: TGTGCCAGCAGCGGGACAGGGACTTTGAACACTGAAGCTTTCTTT. As protein: CASSGTGTLNTEAFF. The rearrangement uses TRBV9 and TRBJ1-1; 8 bases map to TRBD1. V dropped 3 bases and J dropped 0; count of bases not matched to a gene: 4. This CDR3 is 15 amino acids long. Germline V gene data show CDR1 as SGDLS and CDR2 as YYNGEE.